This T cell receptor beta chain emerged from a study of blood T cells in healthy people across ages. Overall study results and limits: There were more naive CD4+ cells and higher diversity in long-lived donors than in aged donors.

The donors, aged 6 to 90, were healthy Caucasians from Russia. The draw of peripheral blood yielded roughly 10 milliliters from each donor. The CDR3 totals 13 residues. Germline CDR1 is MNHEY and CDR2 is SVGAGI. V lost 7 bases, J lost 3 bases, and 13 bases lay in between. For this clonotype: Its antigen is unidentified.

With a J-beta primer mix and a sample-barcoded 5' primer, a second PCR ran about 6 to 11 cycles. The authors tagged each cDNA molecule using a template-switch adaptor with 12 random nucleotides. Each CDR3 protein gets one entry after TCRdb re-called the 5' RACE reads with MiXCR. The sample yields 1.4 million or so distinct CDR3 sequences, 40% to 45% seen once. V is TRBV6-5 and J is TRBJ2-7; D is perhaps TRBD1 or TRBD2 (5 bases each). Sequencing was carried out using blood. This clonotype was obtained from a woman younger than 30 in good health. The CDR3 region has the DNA TGTGCCAGCACTTCTCGGGACGGCTACGAGCAGTACTTC. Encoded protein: CASTSRDGYEQYF.